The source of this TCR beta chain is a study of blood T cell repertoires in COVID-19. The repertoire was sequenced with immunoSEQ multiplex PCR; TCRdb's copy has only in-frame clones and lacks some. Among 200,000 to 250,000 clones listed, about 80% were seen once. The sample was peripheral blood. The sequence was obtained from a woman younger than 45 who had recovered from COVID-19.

For the CDR3, the DNA is TGTGCCAGCAGTTACACGGGACTAAACACCGGGGAGCTGTTTTTT. Its protein is CASSYTGLNTGELFF. The chain links TRBV6-5 to TRBJ2-2; TRBD2 matches 7 bases. The CDR3 spans 15 residues. Germline V lookup: CDR1 MNHEY, CDR2 SVGAGI. Trimming cost V 2 bases and J 2 bases; bases outside gene matches: 2.